These 25 T cell receptor beta chains share one sample of origin, sequenced in a study of cytomegalovirus exposure and HLA in healthy donors. In the PCR, 60 Vbeta and 13 Jbeta primers were used. Generated by immunoSEQ multiplex PCR, the TCRdb table keeps only in-frame clones and is missing some. The repertoire consists of approximately 100,000 clones, with roughly 71% occurring once and the leading ten covering 9.5% to 13%. Material for sequencing was PBMCs. These receptors all stem from a man aged 35 to 55 in good health and CMV-seropositive.

The V call is TRBV4-1, the J call TRBJ2-3, with D perhaps matching TRBD1 (5 bases). The length of the CDR3 is 15 residues. CDR1 MGHRA and CDR2 YSYEKL come from the germline V gene. V lost 3 bases and J 1 base, leaving 11 bases between the germline ends. The CDR3 nucleotides read TGCGCCAGCAGCCAGGACGGCAGGGGCACAGATACGCAGTATTTT. Translated: CASSQDGRGTDTQYF.

The chain carries TRBV9 and TRBJ2-5, with 10 nucleotides matching TRBD2. From germline, CDR1 is SGDLS and CDR2 YYNGEE. After removal of 0 bases from V and 5 bases from J, the junction contained 4 bases not matched to a gene. This CDR3 spans 15 amino acids. This CDR3 is CASSVASGRVETQYF. In DNA form, the CDR3 reads TGTGCCAGCAGCGTAGCCAGCGGGAGGGTCGAGACCCAGTACTTC.

The chain couples TRBV20-1 to TRBJ2-7; D may be TRBD2 (6 bases). Germline V gene data show CDR1 as DFQATT and CDR2 as SNEGSKA (reference sequence). The V end lost 3 bases, the J end lost 7 bases, and 10 bases lay between the germline ends. CDR3 length equals 11 residues. The CDR3 spells CSASMGGEQYV. The CDR3 region has the DNA TGCAGTGCTAGTATGGGGGGTGAGCAGTACGTC.

The rearrangement joins TRBV29-1 to TRBJ2-2; D is possibly TRBD2 (6 bases). The CDR3 extends over 14 amino acids. Trimming cost V 3 bases and J 6 bases, with 14 bases left between them. Germline V gene sequence: CDR1 SQVTM, CDR2 ANQGSEA. The CDR3: CSVEGEPGAGELFF. DNA for the CDR3: TGCAGCGTTGAGGGGGAACCGGGGGCCGGGGAGCTGTTTTTT.

The chain joins TRBV2 to TRBJ2-6; 10 bases map to TRBD2. After removal of 8 bases from V and 1 base from J, the junction contained 5 bases not matched to a gene. CDR1 and CDR2 (germline): SNHLY, FYNNEI. The CDR3 has 16 residues. CDR3 DNA: TGTGCCAGCTTGAGCGGGGGGGAATCTGGGGCCAACGTCCTGACTTTC. Translation gives CASLSGGESGANVLTF.

The chain links TRBV7-2 to TRBJ2-1; D unresolved. V shed 5 bases and J shed 2 bases, with 13 bases lying between them. The CDR3 sequence is 15 residues long. Germline loops: CDR1 SGHTA, CDR2 FQGNSA. DNA of the CDR3: TGTGCCAGCAGCCGATACTTGCGTCCCTACAATGAGCAGTTCTTC. Translated: CASSRYLRPYNEQFF.

The J gene is TRBJ2-2, the V gene TRBV1; the table's D call, TRBD1, was not checked against the DNA. TRBV1 is shown as a pseudogene. The CDR3 contains 18 residues. The CDR3: CTSSQDLGTGGFAGELFF. The DNA for the CDR3 is TGCACCAGCAGCCAAGATCTCGGGACAGGGGGTTTCGCCGGGGAGCTGTTTTTT.

This clone occurred once. J is TRBJ2-1 and V is TRBV9, with 14 positions matching TRBD2. The J segment lost 6 bases and the V segment lost 0 bases, leaving 5 bases of the junction unmatched. The CDR3 runs 17 residues. The germline V gene encodes CDR1 SGDLS and CDR2 YYNGEE. Here the CDR3 DNA reads TGTGCCAGCAGCGTAGGACTAGCGGGAGGGCGTACCAATGAGCAGTTCTTC. Protein product: CASSVGLAGGRTNEQFF.

The rearrangement uses TRBV15 and TRBJ1-4; possibly TRBD1 for D (5 bases). The CDR3 covers 15 residues. Trimming took 4 bases from V and 0 from J, leaving 9 bases between them. The germline CDR1 and CDR2 sequences are LNHNV and YYDKDF (reference sequence). CDR3 in amino acids: CATSKDTATNEKLFF. The CDR3 region has the DNA TGTGCCACCAGCAAGGACACTGCAACTAATGAAAAACTGTTTTTT.

CDR3 in amino acids: CASSIYGGQISNQPQHF. CDR3 nucleotides: TGTGCCAGTAGTATTTATGGAGGGCAAATTAGCAATCAGCCCCAGCATTTT. The V gene is TRBV19, the J gene TRBJ1-5; no firm D call. The CDR3 covers 17 residues. The V and J ends lost 3 bases and 0 bases respectively, with 15 bases between them. Germline V gene data show CDR1 as LNHDA and CDR2 as SQIVND (reference sequence).

The genes are TRBV18 and TRBJ1-2; 7 bases are shared with TRBD1. CDR1 is KGHSH and CDR2 is LQKENI in the germline V gene. V shed 0 bases, J shed 4 bases, and the junction held 11 bases outside the gene matches. This CDR3 region has 17 residues. CDR3 sequence (DNA): TGTGCCAGCTCACCACCGGCCGGGACAGCTACCCTCTATGGCTACACCTTC. Translated: CASSPPAGTATLYGYTF.

The V gene is TRBV6-1, the J gene TRBJ2-7, with D possibly matching TRBD1 (5 bases). The V and J ends lost 5 bases and 3 bases respectively, with 11 bases between them. Germline CDR1 MNHNS, CDR2 SASEGT. This CDR3 is 13 amino acids long. The CDR3 DNA sequence: TGTGCCAGCAGTACAGGCTCCTACTACGAGCAGTACTTC. It codes for CASSTGSYYEQYF.

This clone occurred a few times. J is TRBJ1-5 and V is TRBV6-1, with D maybe TRBD1 (5 bases). Germline V lookup: CDR1 MNHNS, CDR2 SASEGT. The germline V and J ends were trimmed by 3 bases and 6 bases, with 15 bases remaining between them. The CDR3 covers 15 residues. In DNA form, the CDR3 reads TGTGCCAGCAGTGACAGGCAGGGTAATCTTCAGCCCCAGCATTTT. Its protein product is CASSDRQGNLQPQHF.

This clone was recorded only once. The rearrangement uses TRBV29-1 and TRBJ2-7; 8 positions match TRBD1. Trimming cost V 4 bases and J 3 bases; bases outside gene matches: 11. Per the germline V gene, CDR1 is SQVTM and CDR2 is ANQGSEA. The CDR3 contains 15 residues. CDR3 sequence: CSVVEGGQAYYEQYF. The CDR3 DNA is TGCAGCGTTGTAGAAGGGGGACAGGCCTACTACGAGCAGTACTTC.

The chain links TRBV5-1 to TRBJ2-4; 11 bases are shared with TRBD2. J lost 6 bases, V lost 1 base, and 3 bases had no gene match. Germline CDR1 reads SGHRS; CDR2 reads YFSETQ. This CDR3 is built from 15 residues. As DNA, the CDR3 is TGCGCCAGCAGCTTGCCCCTAGCGGGAGGAAACATTCAGTACTTC. Its translation is CASSLPLAGGNIQYF.

V gene TRBV7-3 combines with J gene TRBJ2-3; 11 nucleotides agree with TRBD2. With V trimmed by 6 bases and J by 4 bases, 3 bases remained unmatched. The CDR3 is made up of 14 amino acids. Germline V gives CDR1 SGHTA, CDR2 FQGTGA. CDR3: CASSLAGGADTQYF. The CDR3 coding sequence is TGTGCCAGCAGTCTAGCGGGAGGAGCAGATACGCAGTATTTT.

This clone has a handful of counts. V usage is TRBV13 and J usage is TRBJ1-5, with 8 bases matching TRBD1. From germline, CDR1 is PRHDT and CDR2 FYEKMQ (reference sequence). V shed 5 bases and J 5 bases; nucleotides not matched to a gene: 5. The CDR3 sequence is 14 residues long. The CDR3 sequence: CASSRRGRDQPQHF. CDR3 DNA: TGTGCCAGCAGCCGCAGGGGGCGCGATCAGCCCCAGCATTTT.

The V and J genes are TRBV5-1 and TRBJ2-7; D is unclear. The length of the CDR3 is 13 residues. V was shortened by 3 bases and J by 2 bases, with 9 bases between the two germline ends. In germline, CDR1 is SGHRS, CDR2 YFSETQ. In DNA, the CDR3 is TGCGCCAGCAGCTGCCGGAGTCCCTACGAGCAGTACGTC. The encoded protein is CASSCRSPYEQYV.

The chain recombines TRBV29-1 with TRBJ1-1; unclear D gene. Germline CDR1 is SQVTM and CDR2 is ANQGSEA. The CDR3 totals 13 residues. V lost 2 bases and J lost 1, with 8 bases in between. The CDR3 is CSVEQQQNTEAFF. CDR3 DNA: TGCAGCGTTGAACAACAACAGAACACTGAAGCTTTCTTT.

The chain recombines TRBV7-2 with TRBJ2-5; D uncertain. CDR3 size: 14 residues. The germline V gene encodes CDR1 SGHTA and CDR2 FQGNSA. The V end lost 3 bases, the J end lost 4 bases, and 12 bases lay between the germline ends. The CDR3 DNA follows: TGTGCCAGCAGCTTCAGCAGGTCAGCAGAGACCCAGTACTTC. As protein: CASSFSRSAETQYF.

V usage is TRBV27 and J usage is TRBJ2-2; the D gene is possibly TRBD2 (5 bases). V dropped 8 bases and J dropped 3 bases, with 10 bases sitting between them. The germline CDR1 and CDR2 sequences are MNHEY and SMNVEV (reference sequence). This CDR3 contains 13 residues. CDR3 amino acids: CASGLRDTGELFF. CDR3 coding DNA: TGTGCCAGCGGACTGAGAGACACCGGGGAGCTGTTTTTT.

The rearrangement joins TRBV7-3 to TRBJ2-7, with D tentatively TRBD2 (6 bases). The CDR3 runs 15 residues. Per the germline V gene, CDR1 is SGHTA and CDR2 is FQGTGA. Trimming took off 5 bases at V and 3 bases at J, with 17 bases between the two ends. The CDR3 loop reads CASSPTRGANYEQYF. The CDR3 nucleotides read TGTGCCAGCAGCCCCACCCGCGGGGCTAACTACGAGCAGTACTTC.

In its sample, this clone was seen a few times. The chain uses TRBV7-9 and TRBJ2-6, with a weak D call TRBD2 (5 bases). Germline loops: CDR1 SEHNR, CDR2 FQNEAQ (reference sequence). The CDR3 length is 17 residues. Deletions cut 1 base from V and 1 base from J, with 11 bases between. The CDR3 bases are TGTGCCAGCAGCTTAGAAACACGACTATCTGGGGCCAACGTCCTGACTTTC. This translates into CASSLETRLSGANVLTF.

On this clone itself: One end of the junction varies from germline; a read error may be responsible. The chain is built from TRBV7-9 and TRBJ2-7; the D is unclear. The V gene's germline CDR1 is SEHNR and CDR2 FQNEAQ (reference sequence). The CDR3 runs 12 residues. The CDR3 here is CSSSPSSVEQYF. CDR3 sequence (DNA): TGTTCCAGCAGCCCCTCAAGCGTCGAGCAGTACTTC.

This clone was counted once. This chain joins TRBV11-2 and TRBJ2-1, with TRBD2 matching 12 bases. The CDR3 is 20 amino acids. The germline V gene encodes CDR1 SGHAT and CDR2 FQNNGV. J lost 7 bases, V lost 0 bases, and 16 bases had no gene match. The CDR3 coding sequence is TGTGCCAGCAGCTTAGACCAACCCAGACTAGCGGGAGTTGTGTGGAATGAGCAGTTCTTC. Encoded protein: CASSLDQPRLAGVVWNEQFF.